Below are 6 T cell receptor beta chains sequenced from a single sample in a study of T cells in Graves' hyperthyroidism and ophthalmopathy. What was amplified from RNA transcripts were TCR beta CDR3 regions. The study used the HTBI primer set for a first-round RT-PCR of the TCR CDR3. MiXCR was run by TCRdb on the multiplex PCR reads, yielding one entry per CDR3 protein. This table has more than 250,000 distinct CDR3 sequences, over 12% appearing once. The source material was blood. These receptors were collected from a woman aged 45-60 years with Graves' hyperthyroidism that later progressed to Graves' ophthalmopathy.

The CDR3 DNA reads TGTGCCAGCAGCTTGAGAGGGGTGGAGGAAAAACTGTTTTTT. As protein: CASSLRGVEEKLFF. The genes are TRBV5-4 and TRBJ1-4, with D perhaps TRBD1 (5 bases). V was cut by 1 base and J by 8 bases, with 12 bases left in between. Germline assignment: CDR1 SGHNT and CDR2 YYREEE (reference sequence). The CDR3 is 14 amino acids.

This clonotype was picked up many times. The gene calls are TRBV19 and TRBJ1-5, with 10 nucleotides matching TRBD1. Germline V gene sequence: CDR1 LNHDA, CDR2 SQIVND (reference sequence). J gave up 2 bases and V 7 bases, and 5 bases lay outside the gene matches. The CDR3 is 15 amino acids. The CDR3: CASITGTGGNQPQHF. The CDR3 DNA sequence: TGTGCCAGTATCACAGGGACAGGGGGCAATCAGCCCCAGCATTTT. The entire variable domain, with the rest obtained from reference TRBV19 and TRBJ1-5, is as follows: DGGITQSPKYLFRKEGQNVTLSCEQNLNHDAMYWYRQDPGQGLRLIYYSQIVNDFQKGDIAEGYSVSREKKESFPLTVTSAQKNPTAFYLCASITGTGGNQPQHFGDGTRLSIL.

There are many counts of this clonotype. The chain carries TRBV2 and TRBJ1-2; tentatively, D is TRBD1 (5 bases). CDR3 size: 13 residues. The germline V and J ends were trimmed by 6 bases and 1 base, with 9 bases remaining between them. Germline CDR1 reads SNHLY; CDR2 reads FYNNEI. CDR3 region: CASSWGRNYGYTF. The CDR3, as DNA: TGTGCCAGCAGCTGGGGACGTAACTATGGCTACACCTTC.

There are many counts of this clonotype. V gene TRBV11-2 combines with J gene TRBJ2-5; no definite D call. V was shortened by 0 bases and J by 4 bases, with 18 bases between the two germline ends. Germline loops: CDR1 SGHAT, CDR2 FQNNGV. This CDR3 is 17 amino acids long. The CDR3: CASSLEVLGDPRETQYF. The CDR3 DNA follows: TGTGCCAGCAGCTTAGAAGTTCTAGGAGACCCCCGAGAGACCCAGTACTTC.

J is TRBJ2-1 and V is TRBV6-1; TRBD2 matches at 13 bases. V shed 2 bases and J 5 bases; nucleotides not matched to a gene: 12. CDR1 is MNHNS and CDR2 is SASEGT in the germline V gene. This CDR3 region has 19 residues. CDR3 bases: TGTGCCAGCAGTGAAAGTGGACTAGCGGGAGTAGTCCGGGACAATGAGCAGTTCTTC. Amino acid sequence: CASSESGLAGVVRDNEQFF.

This clonotype was recorded at least ten times. The chain uses TRBV5-1 and TRBJ1-1; D call uncertain. Germline assignment: CDR1 SGHRS and CDR2 YFSETQ. The CDR3 is made up of 12 amino acids. Deletions cut 5 bases from V and 1 base from J, with 6 bases between. The CDR3 sequence: CASREGNTEAFF. The CDR3 DNA follows: TGCGCCAGCAGGGAGGGGAACACTGAAGCTTTCTTT. Using reference TRBV5-1 and TRBJ1-1 for the parts outside the CDR3, the full variable domain is KAGVTQTPRYLIKTRGQQVTLSCSPISGHRSVSWYQQTPGQGLQFLFEYFSETQRNKGNFPGRFSGRQFSNSRSEMNVSTLELGDSALYLCASREGNTEAFFGQGTRLTVV.